This T cell receptor beta chain was identified in a study of T cell responses to AZD1222 COVID-19 vaccine. Whole-study results and caveats: Clonal diversity was possibly underestimated, and white British individuals and females predominated among donors. Just six people given AZD1222 tested seropositive at baseline. Two doses of AZD1222 preceded a rise in Spike-specific TCR breadth and depth.

Of note for this clone: The antigen is not known.

Germline CDR1 and CDR2: LGHDT and YNNKEL (reference sequence). This CDR3 region has 16 residues. V trimming: 3 bases; J trimming: 5 bases; junction bases outside the gene matches: 9. Here immunoSEQ multiplex PCR was the method, and the copy in TCRdb shows in-frame clones only, minus some. The sample has about 110,000 clones, roughly 90% seen once. The chain carries TRBV3-1 (or the pseudogene TRBV3-2) and TRBJ1-2; TRBD1 matches 10 bases. Sequenced material: peripheral blood, taken on day 0 of AZD1222 vaccination. This TCR was recovered from an adult in good health. DNA for the CDR3: TGTGCCAGCAGCCACGGTGGGACAGGGGATTCGTATGGCTACACCTTC. This encodes CASSHGGTGDSYGYTF.